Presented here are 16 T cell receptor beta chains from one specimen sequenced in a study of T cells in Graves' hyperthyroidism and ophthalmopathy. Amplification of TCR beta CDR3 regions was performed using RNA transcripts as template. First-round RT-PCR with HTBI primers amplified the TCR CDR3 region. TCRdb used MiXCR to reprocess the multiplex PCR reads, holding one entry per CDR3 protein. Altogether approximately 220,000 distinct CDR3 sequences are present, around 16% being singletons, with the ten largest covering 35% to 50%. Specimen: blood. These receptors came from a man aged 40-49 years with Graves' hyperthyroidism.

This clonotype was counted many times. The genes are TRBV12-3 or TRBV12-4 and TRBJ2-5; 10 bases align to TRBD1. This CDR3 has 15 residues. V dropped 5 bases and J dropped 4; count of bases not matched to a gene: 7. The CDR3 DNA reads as TGTGCCAGCAGTCGGACAGGGGGGTGGACAGAGACCCAGTACTTC. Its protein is CASSRTGGWTETQYF.

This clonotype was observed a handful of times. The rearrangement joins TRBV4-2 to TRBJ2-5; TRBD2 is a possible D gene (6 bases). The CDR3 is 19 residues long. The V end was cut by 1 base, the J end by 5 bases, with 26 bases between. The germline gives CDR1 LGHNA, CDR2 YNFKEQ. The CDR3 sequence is CASSQGLSPAGRMGETQYF. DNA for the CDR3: TGTGCCAGCAGCCAAGGTTTGTCCCCAGCTGGGAGGATGGGGGAGACCCAGTACTTC.

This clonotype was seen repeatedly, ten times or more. This chain's CDR3 is CASRSETGPGYTF. DNA for the CDR3: TGCGCCAGCAGATCGGAGACAGGGCCGGGCTACACCTTC. The chain has TRBV5-1 and TRBJ1-2; 7 nucleotides match TRBD1. Trimming cost V 5 bases and J 8 bases; bases outside gene matches: 9. CDR1 is SGHRS and CDR2 is YFSETQ in the germline V gene. This CDR3 comprises 13 residues.

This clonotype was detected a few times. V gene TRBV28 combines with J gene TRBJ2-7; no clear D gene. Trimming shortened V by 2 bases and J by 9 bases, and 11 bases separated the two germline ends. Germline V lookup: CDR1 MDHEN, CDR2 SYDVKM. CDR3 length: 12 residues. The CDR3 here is CASSLIGFGQYF. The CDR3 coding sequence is TGTGCCAGCAGTTTAATTGGGTTTGGGCAGTACTTC.

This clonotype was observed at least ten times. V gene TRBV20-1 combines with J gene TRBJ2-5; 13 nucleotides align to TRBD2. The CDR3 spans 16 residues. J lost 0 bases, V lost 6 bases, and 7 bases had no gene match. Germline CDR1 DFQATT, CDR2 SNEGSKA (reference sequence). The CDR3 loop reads CSAAGLAGDHQETQYF. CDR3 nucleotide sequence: TGCAGTGCCGCTGGACTAGCGGGGGACCACCAAGAGACCCAGTACTTC.

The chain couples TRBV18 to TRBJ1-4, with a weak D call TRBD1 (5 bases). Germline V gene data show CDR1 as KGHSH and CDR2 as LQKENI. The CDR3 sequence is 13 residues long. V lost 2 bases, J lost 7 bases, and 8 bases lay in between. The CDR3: CASSPGASEKLFF. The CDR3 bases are TGTGCCAGCTCACCAGGGGCCAGTGAAAAACTGTTTTTT.

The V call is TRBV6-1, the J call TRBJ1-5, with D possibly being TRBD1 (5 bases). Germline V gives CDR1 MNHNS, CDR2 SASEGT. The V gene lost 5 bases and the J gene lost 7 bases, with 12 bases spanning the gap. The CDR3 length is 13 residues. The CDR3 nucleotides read TGTGCCAGCAGTCCGGACACGCAACAGCCCCAGCATTTT. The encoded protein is CASSPDTQQPQHF.

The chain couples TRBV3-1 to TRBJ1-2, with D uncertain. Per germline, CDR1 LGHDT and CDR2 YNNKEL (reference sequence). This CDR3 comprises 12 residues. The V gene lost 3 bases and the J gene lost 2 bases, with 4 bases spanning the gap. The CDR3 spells CASSHSNYGYTF. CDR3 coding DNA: TGTGCCAGCAGCCACTCCAACTATGGCTACACCTTC. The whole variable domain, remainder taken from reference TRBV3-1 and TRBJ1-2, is DTAVSQTPKYLVTQMGNDKSIKCEQNLGHDTMYWYKQDSKKFLKIMFSYNNKELIINETVPNRFSPKSPDKAHLNLHINSLELGDSAVYFCASSHSNYGYTFGSGTRLTVV.

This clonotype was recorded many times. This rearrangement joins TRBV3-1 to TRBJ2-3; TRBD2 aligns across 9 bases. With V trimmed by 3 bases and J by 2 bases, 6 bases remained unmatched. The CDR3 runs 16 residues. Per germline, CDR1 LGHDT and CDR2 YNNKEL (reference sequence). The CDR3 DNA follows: TGTGCCAGCAGCCACCACGGCGGGGGGGTCACAGATACGCAGTATTTT. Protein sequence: CASSHHGGGVTDTQYF.

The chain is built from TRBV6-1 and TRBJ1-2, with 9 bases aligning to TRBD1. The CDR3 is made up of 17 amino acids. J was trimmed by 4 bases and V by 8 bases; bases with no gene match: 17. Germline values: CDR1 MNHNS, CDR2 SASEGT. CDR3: CASRITWSGDRAYGYTF. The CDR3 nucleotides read TGTGCCAGCCGAATTACGTGGTCGGGGGACAGGGCCTATGGCTACACCTTC.

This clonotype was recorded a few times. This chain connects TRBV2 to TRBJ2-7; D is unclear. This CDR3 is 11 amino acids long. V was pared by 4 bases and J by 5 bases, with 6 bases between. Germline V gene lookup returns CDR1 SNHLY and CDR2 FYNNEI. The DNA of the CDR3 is TGTGCCAGCAGTGTTTATAACGAGCAGTACTTC. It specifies CASSVYNEQYF.

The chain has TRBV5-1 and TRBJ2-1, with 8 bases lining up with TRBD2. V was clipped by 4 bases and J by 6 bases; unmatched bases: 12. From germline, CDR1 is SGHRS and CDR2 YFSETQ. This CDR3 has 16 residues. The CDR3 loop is CASSTGGGGASNEQFF. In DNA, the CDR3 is TGCGCCAGCAGCACGGGGGGGGGGGGGGCGAGCAATGAGCAGTTCTTC.

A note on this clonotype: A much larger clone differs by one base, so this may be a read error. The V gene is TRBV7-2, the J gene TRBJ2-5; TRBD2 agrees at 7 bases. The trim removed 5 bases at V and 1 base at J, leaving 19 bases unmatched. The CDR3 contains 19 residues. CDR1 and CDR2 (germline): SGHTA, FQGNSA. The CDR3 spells CASSLKSGPGGGTQETQYF. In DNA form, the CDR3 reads TGTGCCAGCAGCCTGAAGAGTGGCCCGGGCGGGGGAACCCAAGAGACCCAGTACTTC.

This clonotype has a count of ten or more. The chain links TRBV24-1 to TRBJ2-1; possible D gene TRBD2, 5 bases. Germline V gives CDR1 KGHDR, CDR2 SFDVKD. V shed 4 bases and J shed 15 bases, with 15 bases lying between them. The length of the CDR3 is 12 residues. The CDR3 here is CATSESQEGRFF. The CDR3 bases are TGTGCCACCAGTGAATCCCAAGAGGGAAGGTTCTTC.

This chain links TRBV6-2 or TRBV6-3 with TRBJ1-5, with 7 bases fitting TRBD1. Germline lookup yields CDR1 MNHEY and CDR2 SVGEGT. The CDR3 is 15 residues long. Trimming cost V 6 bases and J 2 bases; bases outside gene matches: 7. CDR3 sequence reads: CASRTTQGGNQPQHF. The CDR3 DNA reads TGTGCCAGCAGAACCACTCAGGGGGGCAATCAGCCCCAGCATTTT.

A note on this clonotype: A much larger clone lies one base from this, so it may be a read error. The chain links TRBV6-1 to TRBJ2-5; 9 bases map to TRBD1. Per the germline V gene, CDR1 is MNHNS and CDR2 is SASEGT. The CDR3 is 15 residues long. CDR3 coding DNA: TGTGCCAGCAGTGGCAGCACAGGGGGCACAGAGACCCAGCACTTC. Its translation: CASSGSTGGTETQHF.